Sequencing of this T cell receptor beta chain was carried out in a study of spatial heterogeneity in lung cancer. Study information: Available PBMC from follow-up, collected a median of roughly 2 years after resection, underwent sequencing.

Findings of the study overall: At resection, ubiquitous expanded tumor TCRs appeared in blood more than at follow-up.

Time point noted: blood at routine non-recurrence follow-up after resection. Unsorted whole RNA of tumor, nontumor lung or frozen PBMC was sequenced. On each TCR cDNA molecule, a unique molecular identifier was present. Using its own MiXCR run on the 5' RACE reads, TCRdb lists one record per CDR3 protein. Of roughly 26,000 distinct CDR3 sequences in the sample, 6% were seen once. In germline, CDR1 is DFQATT, CDR2 SNEGSKA (reference sequence). V was clipped by 6 bases and J by 4 bases; unmatched bases: 3. The CDR3 is 13 residues long. As to this clonotype: The antigen remains undetermined.

Here the sequenced sample was PBMCs, taken at follow-up. The clonotype originates from a male donor with early-stage non-small cell lung cancer. The V gene is TRBV20-1, the J gene TRBJ2-7, with TRBD2 identical over 13 bases. DNA for the CDR3: TGCAGTGCCGGACTAGCGGGGGTATACGAGCAGTACTTC. Amino acid sequence: CSAGLAGVYEQYF.